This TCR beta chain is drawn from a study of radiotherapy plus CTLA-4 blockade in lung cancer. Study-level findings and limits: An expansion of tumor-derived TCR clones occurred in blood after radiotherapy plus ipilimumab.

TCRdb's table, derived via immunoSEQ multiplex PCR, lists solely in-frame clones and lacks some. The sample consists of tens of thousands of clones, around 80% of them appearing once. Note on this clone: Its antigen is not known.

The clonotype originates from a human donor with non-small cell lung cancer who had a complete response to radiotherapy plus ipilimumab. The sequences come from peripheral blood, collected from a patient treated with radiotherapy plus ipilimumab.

CDR3 sequence: CASSLRRSEAFF. Here the CDR3 DNA reads TGTGCCAGCAGCCTCAGACGGTCGGAGGCTTTCTTT. The genes are TRBV28 and TRBJ1-1; no clear D gene. This CDR3 is built from 12 residues. Per germline, CDR1 MDHEN and CDR2 SYDVKM. Deletions cut 6 bases from V and 11 bases from J, with 16 bases between.